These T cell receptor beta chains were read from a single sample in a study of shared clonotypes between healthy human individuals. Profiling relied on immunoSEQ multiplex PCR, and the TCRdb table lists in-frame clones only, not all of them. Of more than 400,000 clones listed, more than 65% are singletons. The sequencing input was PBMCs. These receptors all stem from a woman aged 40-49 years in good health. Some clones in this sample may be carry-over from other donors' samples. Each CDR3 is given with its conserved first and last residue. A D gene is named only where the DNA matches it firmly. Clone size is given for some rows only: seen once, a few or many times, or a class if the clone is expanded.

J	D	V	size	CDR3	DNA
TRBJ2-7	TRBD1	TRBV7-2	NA	CASSLAGQGATYEQYF	TGTGCCAGCAGCTTAGCCGGACAGGGGGCTACGTACGAGCAGTACTTC
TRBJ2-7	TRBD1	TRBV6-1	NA	CASSGGQTISYEQYF	TGTGCCAGCAGTGGGGGACAGACGATTTCCTACGAGCAGTACTTC
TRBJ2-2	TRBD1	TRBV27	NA	CASSFRGPSTGELFF	TGTGCCAGCAGTTTCAGGGGGCCCAGCACCGGGGAGCTGTTTTTT
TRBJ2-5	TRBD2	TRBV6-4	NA	CASSGAGAETQYF	TGTGCCAGCAGCGGAGCGGGAGCTGAGACCCAGTACTTC
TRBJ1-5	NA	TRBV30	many	CAWSPQVDQPQHF	TGTGCCTGGAGCCCTCAAGTGGATCAGCCCCAGCATTTT
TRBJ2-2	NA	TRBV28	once	CASSLFGELFF	TGTGCCAGCAGTTTATTCGGGGAGCTGTTTTTT
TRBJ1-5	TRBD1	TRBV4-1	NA	CASSPGQGTNQPQHF	TGCGCCAGCAGCCCGGGACAGGGGACCAATCAGCCCCAGCATTTT
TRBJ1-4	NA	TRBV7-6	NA	CASSIGVREKLFF	TGTGCCAGCAGCATCGGGGTGAGGGAAAAACTGTTTTTT
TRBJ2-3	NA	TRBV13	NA	CASSLTLALPSTDTQYF	TGTGCCAGCAGCTTGACCCTAGCGTTACCTAGCACAGATACGCAGTATTTT
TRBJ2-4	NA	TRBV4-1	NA	CASSQVYGRLAKNIQYF	TGCGCCAGCAGCCAAGTGTATGGGCGACTAGCCAAAAACATTCAGTACTTC
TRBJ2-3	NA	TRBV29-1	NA	CSVEVGSGDTQYF	TGCAGCGTTGAAGTCGGTAGCGGAGATACGCAGTATTTT
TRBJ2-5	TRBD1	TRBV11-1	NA	CASSPRTGSQETQYF	TGTGCCAGCAGCCCCCGGACAGGGTCCCAAGAGACCCAGTACTTC
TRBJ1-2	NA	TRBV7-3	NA	CASSPSSSYGYTF	TGTGCCAGCAGCCCTTCGAGCAGCTATGGCTACACCTTC
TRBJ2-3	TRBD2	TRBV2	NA	CASSRAGDTQYF	TGTGCCAGCAGCCGAGCGGGGGATACGCAGTATTTT
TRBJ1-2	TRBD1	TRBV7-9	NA	CASSLDTGGKNGYTF	TGTGCCAGCAGCTTAGACACAGGGGGAAAGAATGGCTACACCTTC
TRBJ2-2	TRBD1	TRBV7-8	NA	CASSWGQGTNTGELFF	TGTGCCAGCAGCTGGGGACAGGGGACCAACACCGGGGAGCTGTTTTTT
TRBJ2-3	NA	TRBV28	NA	CASSLGQSTDTQYF	TGTGCCAGCAGTTTAGGGCAAAGCACAGATACGCAGTATTTT
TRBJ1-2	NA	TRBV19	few	CASSIPSGKGYTF	TGTGCCAGTAGTATTCCGTCAGGGAAGGGCTACACCTTC
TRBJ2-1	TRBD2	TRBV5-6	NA	CASSLSRTSRQREQFF	TGTGCCAGCAGCTTGTCTCGGACTAGCCGTCAACGTGAGCAGTTCTTC
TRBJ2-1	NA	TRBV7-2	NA	CASSLVLASEQFF	TGTGCCAGCAGCTTAGTACTAGCTAGTGAGCAGTTCTTC
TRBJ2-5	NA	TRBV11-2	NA	CASSPRVGRGETQYF	TGTGCCAGCAGCCCCCGGGTCGGCCGGGGGGAGACCCAGTACTTC
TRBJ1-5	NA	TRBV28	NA	CASSSRQWGQPQHF	TGTGCCAGCAGTTCACGACAGTGGGGTCAGCCCCAGCATTTT
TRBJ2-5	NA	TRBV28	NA	CASSGKQGVETQYF	TGTGCCAGCAGTGGAAAACAGGGAGTAGAGACCCAGTACTTC
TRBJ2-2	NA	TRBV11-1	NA	CASTTPKGPSGELFF	TGTGCCAGCACTACCCCAAAGGGTCCTAGCGGGGAGCTGTTTTTT
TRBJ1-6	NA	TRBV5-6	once	CASSLEPHNSPLHF	TGTGCCAGCAGCTTGGAACCGCACAATTCACCCCTCCACTTT
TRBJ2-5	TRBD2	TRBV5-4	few	CASSWTSGRAVETQYF	TGTGCCAGCAGCTGGACTAGCGGGAGGGCCGTAGAGACCCAGTACTTC
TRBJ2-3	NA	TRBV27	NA	CASRHEAPGTQYF	TGTGCCAGCAGACATGAAGCACCCGGTACGCAGTATTTT
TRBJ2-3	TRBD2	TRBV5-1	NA	CASRRTSGIADTQYF	TGCGCCAGCAGGCGGACTAGCGGGATAGCAGATACGCAGTATTTT
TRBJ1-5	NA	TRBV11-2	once	CASSSGTVSNQPQHF	TGTGCCAGCAGCTCCGGGACGGTTAGCAATCAGCCCCAGCATTTT
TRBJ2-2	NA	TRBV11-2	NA	CASSLIGLNTGELFF	TGTGCCAGCAGCTTAATCGGCTTGAACACCGGGGAGCTGTTTTTT
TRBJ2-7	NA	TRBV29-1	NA	CSVEGTPLGEQYF	TGCAGCGTTGAGGGGACTCCGCTTGGGGAGCAGTACTTC
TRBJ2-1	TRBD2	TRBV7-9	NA	CASSLSSGGIYNEQFF	TGTGCCAGCAGCCTTTCTAGCGGGGGAATCTACAATGAGCAGTTCTTC
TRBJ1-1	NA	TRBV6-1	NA	CASSSFVGGTEAFF	TGTGCCAGCAGTTCTTTCGTAGGGGGCACTGAAGCTTTCTTT
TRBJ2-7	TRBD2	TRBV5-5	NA	CASSLGPGTRSYEQYF	TGTGCCAGCAGCTTGGGGCCCGGGACTAGATCCTACGAGCAGTACTTC
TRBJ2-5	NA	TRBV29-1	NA	CSVQGAGQETQYF	TGCAGCGTTCAGGGAGCTGGGCAAGAGACCCAGTACTTC
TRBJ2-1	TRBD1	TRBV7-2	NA	CASSSWDSPYNEQFF	TGTGCCAGCAGCTCCTGGGACAGCCCCTACAATGAGCAGTTCTTC
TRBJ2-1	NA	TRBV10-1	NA	CASSESAGAYNEQFF	TGCGCCAGCAGTGAGTCTGCCGGGGCCTACAATGAGCAGTTCTTC
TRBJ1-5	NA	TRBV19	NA	CASSTPGGIGSNQPQHF	TGTGCCAGTAGTACCCCAGGAGGGATTGGAAGCAATCAGCCCCAGCATTTT
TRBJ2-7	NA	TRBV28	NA	CASSFGASSYEQYF	TGTGCCAGCAGTTTCGGGGCCAGCTCCTACGAGCAGTACTTC
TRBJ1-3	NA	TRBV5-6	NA	CASSLFFGNTIYF	TGTGCCAGCAGCTTGTTTTTTGGAAACACCATATATTTT
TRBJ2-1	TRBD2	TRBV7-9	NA	CASSPTSGRHEQFF	TGTGCCAGCAGCCCGACTAGCGGGAGGCATGAGCAGTTCTTC
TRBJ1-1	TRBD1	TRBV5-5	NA	CASSLALSGGAGWAFF	TGTGCCAGCAGCTTGGCTTTGTCAGGGGGCGCTGGGTGGGCTTTCTTT
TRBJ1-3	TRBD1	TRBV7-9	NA	CASSSGQGGIHTIYF	TGTGCCAGCAGCTCGGGACAGGGAGGGATCCACACCATATATTTT
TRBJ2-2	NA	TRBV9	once	CASSALPGSPLGTGELFF	TGTGCCAGCAGCGCCCTTCCCGGGAGCCCCCTGGGAACCGGGGAGCTGTTTTTT
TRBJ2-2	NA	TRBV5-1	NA	CASSARTSYTGELFF	TGCGCCAGCAGCGCCCGGACCTCCTACACCGGGGAGCTGTTTTTT
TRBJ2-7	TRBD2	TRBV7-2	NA	CASSFAGGPGEQYF	TGTGCCAGCAGCTTCGCGGGAGGGCCTGGGGAGCAGTACTTC
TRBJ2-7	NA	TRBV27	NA	CASSLLTGRYEQYF	TGTGCCAGCAGTTTATTGACAGGACGATACGAGCAGTACTTC
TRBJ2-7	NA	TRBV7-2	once	CASSRMGTIYEQYF	TGTGCCAGCAGCAGAATGGGGACCATCTACGAGCAGTACTTC
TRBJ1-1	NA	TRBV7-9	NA	CASSPSGGDGLEAFF	TGTGCCAGCAGCCCGAGTGGAGGGGACGGCCTGGAAGCTTTCTTT
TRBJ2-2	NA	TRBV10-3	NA	CAISESTTPGELFF	TGTGCCATCAGTGAGTCGACGACCCCGGGGGAGCTGTTTTTT
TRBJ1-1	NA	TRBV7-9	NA	CASSFEAFF	TGTGCCAGCAGCTTCGAAGCTTTCTTT
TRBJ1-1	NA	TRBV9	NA	CASSPRVNTEAFF	TGTGCCAGCAGCCCCAGGGTGAACACTGAAGCTTTCTTT
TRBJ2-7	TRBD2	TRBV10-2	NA	CASREREGLYEQYF	TGCGCCAGCAGGGAGAGGGAGGGCCTTTACGAGCAGTACTTC
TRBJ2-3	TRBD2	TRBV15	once	CATSKAPGGPDTQYF	TGTGCCACCAGCAAAGCCCCGGGGGGGCCAGATACGCAGTATTTT
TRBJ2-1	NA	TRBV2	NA	CASSEGPYNEQFF	TGTGCCAGCAGTGAAGGGCCCTACAATGAGCAGTTCTTC
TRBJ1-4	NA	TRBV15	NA	CATSREGRSNEKLFF	TGTGCCACCAGCAGAGAAGGGAGATCTAATGAAAAACTGTTTTTT
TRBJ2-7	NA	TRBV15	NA	CATSSDPGSEQYF	TGTGCCACCAGCAGCGATCCAGGGAGTGAGCAGTACTTC
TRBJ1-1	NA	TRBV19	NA	CASSTYLGPTRPEAFF	TGTGCCAGTAGTACCTACCTTGGCCCCACGAGGCCTGAAGCTTTCTTT